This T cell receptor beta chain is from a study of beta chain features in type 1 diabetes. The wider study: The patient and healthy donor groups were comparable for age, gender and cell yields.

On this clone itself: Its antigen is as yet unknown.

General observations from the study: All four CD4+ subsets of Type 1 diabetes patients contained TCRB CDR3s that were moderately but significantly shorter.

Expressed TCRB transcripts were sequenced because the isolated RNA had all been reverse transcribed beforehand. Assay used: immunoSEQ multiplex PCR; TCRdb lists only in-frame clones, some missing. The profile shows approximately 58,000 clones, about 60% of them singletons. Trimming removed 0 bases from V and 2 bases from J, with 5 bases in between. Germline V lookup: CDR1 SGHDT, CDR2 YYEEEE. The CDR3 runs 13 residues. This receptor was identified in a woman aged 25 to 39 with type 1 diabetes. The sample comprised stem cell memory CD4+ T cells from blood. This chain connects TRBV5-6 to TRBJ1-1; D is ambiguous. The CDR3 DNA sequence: TGTGCCAGCAGCTTGGATCTAAACACTGAAGCTTTCTTT. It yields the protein CASSLDLNTEAFF.